This T cell receptor beta chain originates from a study of CD8+ T cells in alopecia areata. Study conclusions and caveats: Patients shared TCRs less clearly than mice did, possibly for HLA-related reasons.

V shed 4 bases and J 10 bases; nucleotides not matched to a gene: 5. The CDR3 spans 13 residues. Germline CDR1 is GTSNPN and CDR2 is SVGIG (reference sequence). PBMCs served as the source from which CD4+ and CD8+ T cells were sorted. Turning to this clone: Its antigen is still unknown.

Isolated RNA was reverse transcribed into cDNA used as the sequencing template. The protocol was immunoSEQ multiplex PCR, while the TCRdb copy is restricted to in-frame clones and leaves out a portion. The repertoire has roughly 250,000 clones, under 70% of them found once; the top ten carry 1.2%. The sample consisted of CD4+ T cells sorted from blood, taken at week 0. This clonotype was obtained from a human donor with alopecia areata. The gene calls are TRBV30 and TRBJ2-4; 12 bases fit TRBD1. DNA for the CDR3: TGTGCCTGGAATCCGGGACAGGGGGCGATTCAGTACTTC. Protein sequence: CAWNPGQGAIQYF.